These 24 T cell receptor beta chains share one sample of origin, sequenced in a study of identifying expanded T cells in peripheral blood. Profiling relied on immunoSEQ multiplex PCR, and the TCRdb table lists in-frame clones only, not all of them. Of about 80,000 clones listed, roughly 91% are singletons. The sample comprised blood. The source is a person aged 18 to 70 in good health.

The CDR3 loop is CASSLGDSPLHF. CDR3 nucleotide sequence: TGTGCCAGTAGTCTCGGGGACTCACCCCTCCACTTT. V usage is TRBV19 and J usage is TRBJ1-6, with D tentatively TRBD1 (5 bases). From germline, CDR1 is LNHDA and CDR2 SQIVND (reference sequence). The CDR3 runs to 12 residues. Trimming left V 5 bases short and J 10 bases short, with 9 bases between.

The rearrangement joins TRBV7-8 to TRBJ2-7; D uncertain. Trimming pared 5 bases from V and 2 bases from J, leaving 10 bases between. From germline, CDR1 is SGHVS and CDR2 FQNEAQ. This CDR3 spans 13 amino acids. The DNA for the CDR3 is TGTGCCAGCAGCCCCCGTTCGGCCTACGAGCAGTACTTC. Translation gives CASSPRSAYEQYF.

The rearrangement links TRBV28 to TRBJ2-1, with 7 bases that match TRBD1. Germline CDR1 MDHEN, CDR2 SYDVKM. This CDR3 has 15 residues. With V trimmed by 5 bases and J by 7 bases, 11 bases remained unmatched. This CDR3 reads CASSPGTVPTNEQFF. CDR3 nucleotide sequence: TGTGCCAGCAGTCCCGGGACAGTCCCAACGAATGAGCAGTTCTTC. The full variable domain, with the rest looked up from reference TRBV28 and TRBJ2-1, is DVKVTQSSRYLVKRTGEKVFLECVQDMDHENMFWYRQDPGLGLRLIYFSYDVKMKEKGDIPEGYSVSREKKERFSLILESASTNQTSMYLCASSPGTVPTNEQFFGPGTRLTVL.

There are a few counts of this clone. The V and J genes are TRBV30 and TRBJ1-6; possible D gene TRBD1, 6 bases. CDR3 length equals 13 residues. V was trimmed by 4 bases and J by 7 bases, leaving 11 bases between them. Looked up from germline, CDR1 is GTSNPN and CDR2 is SVGIG (reference sequence). CDR3 protein: CAWNREPNSPLHF. The CDR3 region has the DNA TGTGCCTGGAACAGGGAACCGAATTCACCCCTCCACTTT.

The chain has TRBV6-1 and TRBJ2-2, with D tentatively TRBD1 (6 bases). CDR3 size: 15 residues. Germline lookup yields CDR1 MNHNS and CDR2 SASEGT. The ends were cut back, 1 base at V and 3 bases at J, with 9 bases in the middle. The CDR3 nucleotides are TGTGCCAGCAGTGAAGAAACAGGGTACACCGGGGAGCTGTTTTTT. Translation gives CASSEETGYTGELFF.

This chain joins TRBV12-5 and TRBJ2-7; TRBD1 is a possible D gene (5 bases). V was pared by 1 base and J by 3 bases, with 10 bases between. Germline V gene data show CDR1 as LGHNT and CDR2 as FRNRAP. The CDR3 is 14 residues long. The CDR3 region has the DNA TGTGCTAGTGGTTTGGGTACAGGCGGCTACGAGCAGTACTTC. Its protein is CASGLGTGGYEQYF.

This chain links TRBV11-2 with TRBJ1-2; 11 bases fit TRBD1. Germline CDR1 SGHAT, CDR2 FQNNGV. CDR3 length: 15 residues. V lost 1 base to trimming and J lost 8 bases; unmatched junction nucleotides: 6. The CDR3 reads CASSLAGQGASGYTF. CDR3 DNA: TGTGCCAGCAGCTTAGCAGGACAGGGGGCCAGCGGCTACACCTTC.

The rearrangement uses TRBV28 and TRBJ1-4, with D hard to call. V lost 3 bases and J lost 6, with 14 bases in between. CDR1 is MDHEN, CDR2 SYDVKM, per germline. The CDR3 contains 15 residues. As DNA, the CDR3 is TGTGCCAGCAGTTTTGGCCTCTACCCCGATGAAAAACTGTTTTTT. It specifies CASSFGLYPDEKLFF.

The chain joins TRBV14 to TRBJ2-7; D remains ambiguous. Germline V lookup: CDR1 SGHDN, CDR2 FVKESK. CDR3 size: 14 residues. V lost 1 base and J 4 bases, leaving 11 bases between the germline ends. CDR3 residues: CASSQVPGPYEQYF. The CDR3 region has the DNA TGTGCCAGCAGCCAAGTTCCGGGCCCGTACGAGCAGTACTTC.

This clone was counted once. The chain recombines TRBV6-5 with TRBJ1-2, with 7 bases that match TRBD1. This CDR3 spans 15 amino acids. J was trimmed by 6 bases and V by 6 bases; bases with no gene match: 13. The V gene's germline CDR1 is MNHEY and CDR2 SVGAGI. The CDR3 DNA follows: TGTGCCAGCAGCCCCGAGGGACAGCAAAGACATGGCTACACCTTC. Protein: CASSPEGQQRHGYTF.

This clone was counted a few times. This chain joins TRBV21-1 and TRBJ1-5. TRBV21-1 has pseudogene status. The CDR3 loop spans 12 amino acids. CDR3 in DNA: TGTGCCAGCAGCATAACGGGACAGCCCCAGCATTTT. It encodes CASSITGQPQHF.

This clone has a single count. This chain connects TRBV2 to TRBJ1-6; D not certain. The CDR3 length is 13 residues. Germline CDR1 SNHLY, CDR2 FYNNEI. The germline V and J ends were trimmed by 6 bases and 10 bases, with 13 bases remaining between them. CDR3 DNA sequence: TGTGCCAGCAGAGCGAGTATTGGATCACCCCTCCACTTT. Translated: CASRASIGSPLHF.

This chain uses TRBV29-1 with TRBJ2-1, with TRBD1 matching over 10 bases. The CDR3 has 15 amino acids. The trim removed 1 base at V and 3 bases at J, leaving 3 bases unmatched. Per germline, CDR1 SQVTM and CDR2 ANQGSEA. The chain's CDR3 is CSVEGGDRGYNEQFF. CDR3 in DNA: TGCAGCGTTGAAGGCGGGGACAGGGGCTACAATGAGCAGTTCTTC.

This chain links TRBV7-9 with TRBJ2-5; D not certain. In germline, CDR1 is SEHNR, CDR2 FQNEAQ (reference sequence). V lost 4 bases, J lost 7 bases, and 13 bases lay in between. This CDR3 is 13 amino acids long. As DNA, the CDR3 is TGTGCCAGCAGCTCCACGCAGGTGGGGACCCAGTACTTC. Residues: CASSSTQVGTQYF.

This clone was detected once. V gene TRBV6-6 combines with J gene TRBJ2-7; TRBD2 is a possible D gene (5 bases). Trimming pared 8 bases from V and 3 bases from J, leaving 20 bases between. Germline CDR1 and CDR2: MNHNY and SVGAGI (reference sequence). CDR3 length equals 15 residues. DNA of the CDR3: TGTGCCAGCGGAAGCTATGAACTAGATTTCTACGAGCAGTACTTC. Translating it yields CASGSYELDFYEQYF.

V usage is TRBV4-1 and J usage is TRBJ2-5, with TRBD2 matching 7 bases. Looked up from germline, CDR1 is MGHRA and CDR2 is YSYEKL. This CDR3 region has 18 residues. Germline trimming cut 0 bases from V and 2 bases from J; bases unmatched to any gene: 12. DNA of the CDR3: TGCGCCAGCAGCCAAGATCGATCGAGACTAGCTAGGCAAGAGACCCAGTACTTC. Translating it yields CASSQDRSRLARQETQYF.

The chain combines TRBV5-6 with TRBJ2-5; TRBD2 might be the D (5 bases). Germline CDR1 reads SGHDT; CDR2 reads YYEEEE. The CDR3 extends over 15 amino acids. Trimming left V 4 bases short and J 2 bases short, with 15 bases between. DNA of the CDR3: TGTGCCAGCAGCCTGGAGGTTACAGCACAAGAGACCCAGTACTTC. Amino acids: CASSLEVTAQETQYF.

V is TRBV5-4 and J is TRBJ2-1; TRBD1 aligns across 11 bases. The CDR3 covers 15 residues. Germline V gives CDR1 SGHNT, CDR2 YYREEE (reference sequence). V trimming: 0 bases; J trimming: 8 bases; junction bases outside the gene matches: 4. The CDR3 DNA reads as TGTGCCAGCAGCTTGGCCCGGGGACAGGGGGATGAGCAGTTCTTC. Residues: CASSLARGQGDEQFF.

In the case of this clone: An end of the junction does not agree with germline; a read error may underlie this. The chain uses TRBV10-2 and TRBJ1-5; D unclear. The V gene's germline CDR1 is WSHSY and CDR2 SAAADI. The CDR3 extends over 14 amino acids. CDR3 DNA sequence: TGCGCCAGCAGTGAGGGATTTGGCAACCAGCCCCAGCATTTT. This codes for CASSEGFGNQPQHF.

The chain recombines TRBV10-3 with TRBJ1-3; TRBD1 aligns across 7 bases. CDR3 length equals 20 residues. V lost 2 bases to trimming and J lost 0 bases; unmatched junction nucleotides: 16. The germline V gene has CDR1 ENHRY and CDR2 SYGVKD. The DNA of the CDR3 is TGTGCCATCAGTGAGCCCACGACAGGGAGTAGATTCCTCTCTGGAAACACCATATATTTT. Protein sequence: CAISEPTTGSRFLSGNTIYF.

V usage is TRBV14 and J usage is TRBJ2-7; no definite D call. V lost 1 base, J lost 6 bases, and 13 bases lay in between. This CDR3 spans 14 amino acids. Germline CDR1 and CDR2: SGHDN and FVKESK. The DNA of the CDR3 is TGTGCCAGCAGCCAAGTCGGCGCAGGAACCGAGCAGTACTTC. It encodes CASSQVGAGTEQYF. The complete variable domain, with remaining parts taken from reference TRBV14 and TRBJ2-7, reads EAGVTQFPSHSVIEKGQTVTLRCDPISGHDNLYWYRRVMGKEIKFLLHFVKESKQDESGMPNNRFLAERTGGTYSTLKVQPAELEDSGVYFCASSQVGAGTEQYFGPGTRLTVT.

Concerning this clone: Distinct nucleotide sequences in the sample also encode this CDR3. The V gene is TRBV5-6, the J gene TRBJ1-1; 7 nucleotides agree with TRBD1. The V gene's germline CDR1 is SGHDT and CDR2 YYEEEE. The V gene end was trimmed by 0 bases and the J gene end by 0 bases; junction bases not matched to a gene: 2. The CDR3 totals 15 residues. Written as DNA, the CDR3 is TGTGCCAGCAGCTTGGGACAGGGCTTGAACACTGAAGCTTTCTTT. Protein: CASSLGQGLNTEAFF.

The chain links TRBV6-4 to TRBJ2-7; the match to TRBD2 covers 12 bases. From germline, CDR1 is MRHNA and CDR2 SNTAGT. The CDR3 consists of 19 residues. Losses at the gene ends were 4 bases for V and 3 bases for J; bases not matched to a gene: 16. In DNA form, the CDR3 reads TGTGCCAGCAGTGTTCCGGACACCGGGACTAGCGGGCCTAGCTACGAGCAGTACTTC. This gives the protein CASSVPDTGTSGPSYEQYF.

The chain carries TRBV7-6 and TRBJ2-5; D is perhaps TRBD2 (6 bases). In germline, CDR1 is SGHVS, CDR2 FNYEAQ. V lost 7 bases and J 7 bases, leaving 10 bases between the germline ends. The CDR3 length is 11 residues. The DNA for the CDR3 is TGTGCCAGCATGACCGGGGGGACCCAGTACTTC. Protein: CASMTGGTQYF.